This passage covers 19 T cell receptor beta chains from one sample sequenced in a study of cytomegalovirus exposure and HLA in healthy donors. Primers included in the PCR were 60 Vbeta and 13 Jbeta primers. TCRdb keeps only in-frame clones here, not all; method: immunoSEQ multiplex PCR. The sample carries roughly 230,000 clones, about 85% recorded once. What was sequenced was PBMCs. The receptors were gathered from a girl aged 2-10 years in good health and CMV-seronegative.

V usage is TRBV6-8 and J usage is TRBJ2-5; 9 bases are shared with TRBD1. The end of the DNA aligns better with TRBJ2-7, so the J call may be wrong. CDR1 MNHGY and CDR2 SAAAGT come from the germline V gene. This CDR3 comprises 14 residues. In nucleotides, the CDR3 is TGTGCCAGCAGGTTGTCGGGGACAGGGAACGAGCAGTACTTC. Its translation: CASRLSGTGNEQYF.

The V gene is TRBV27, the J gene TRBJ2-7; 7 bases line up with TRBD2. CDR3 length equals 12 residues. Germline values: CDR1 MNHEY, CDR2 SMNVEV (reference sequence). The J segment lost 4 bases and the V segment lost 8 bases, leaving 5 bases of the junction unmatched. The CDR3 region has the DNA TGTGCCAGCGGGGGGGTCCTATACGAGCAGTACTTC. Its protein is CASGGVLYEQYF.

V gene TRBV6-1 combines with J gene TRBJ1-6; 9 positions agree with TRBD1. The CDR3 runs to 14 residues. Germline CDR1 MNHNS, CDR2 SASEGT. V trimming: 6 bases; J trimming: 10 bases; junction bases outside the gene matches: 7. This CDR3 reads CASSSGQGGSPLHF. CDR3 DNA: TGTGCCAGCAGCTCGGGACAGGGAGGATCACCCCTCCACTTT.

This chain joins TRBV27 and TRBJ2-7; 7 bases agree with TRBD1. The trim removed 6 bases at V and 2 bases at J, leaving 1 base unmatched. This CDR3 contains 12 residues. The germline V gene has CDR1 MNHEY and CDR2 SMNVEV (reference sequence). DNA of the CDR3: TGTGCCAGCAGAACAGGGGCCTACGAGCAGTACTTC. Its protein product is CASRTGAYEQYF.

This clone was found a few times. The chain uses TRBV6-5 and TRBJ2-1; 8 nucleotides agree with TRBD2. Germline values: CDR1 MNHEY, CDR2 SVGAGI. V gave up 6 bases and J gave up 12 bases; unmatched junction bases: 16. This CDR3 region has 15 residues. CDR3 sequence (DNA): TGTGCCAGCAGCCTCCTTACGGGAGCGGGAGAGGTGCAGTTCTTC. It codes for CASSLLTGAGEVQFF.

The chain joins TRBV19 to TRBJ1-1; D is uncertain. From germline, CDR1 is LNHDA and CDR2 SQIVND (reference sequence). The CDR3 is made up of 11 amino acids. Trimming shortened V by 8 bases and J by 1 base, and 5 bases separated the two germline ends. The CDR3 region is CASSSNTEAFF. The CDR3 DNA is TGTGCCAGTTCTTCGAACACTGAAGCTTTCTTT.

CDR3 nucleotide sequence: TGTGCCAGCAGCCGGGGGACAGGGGGCATCACTGAAGCTTTCTTT. This sequence encodes CASSRGTGGITEAFF. J is TRBJ1-1 and V is TRBV27; 12 nucleotides agree with TRBD1. The trim removed 6 bases at V and 4 bases at J, leaving 6 bases unmatched. From germline, CDR1 is MNHEY and CDR2 SMNVEV (reference sequence). The CDR3 covers 15 residues.

As DNA, the CDR3 is TGTGCCAGCAGACCGCAGGGTAAAAACTATAATTCACCCCTCCACTTT. It specifies CASRPQGKNYNSPLHF. The V and J genes are TRBV27 and TRBJ1-6; weak D call: TRBD1 (5 bases). The length of the CDR3 is 16 residues. CDR1 and CDR2 (germline): MNHEY, SMNVEV (reference sequence). V lost 6 bases and J lost 3, with 15 bases in between.

The chain uses TRBV12-2 and TRBJ2-4; the table's D gene call, TRBD1, was not cross checked with the DNA. TRBV12-2 is marked as a pseudogene. The length of the CDR3 is 13 residues. The CDR3 protein is CASRDRAKNIQYF. CDR3 sequence (DNA): TGTGCAAGTCGCGACAGGGCCAAAAACATTCAGTACTTC.

This rearrangement joins TRBV20-1 to TRBJ1-2; D may be TRBD1 (6 bases). The CDR3 runs 11 residues. V lost 2 bases to trimming and J lost 8 bases, with 9 bases between them. Germline CDR1 is DFQATT and CDR2 is SNEGSKA (reference sequence). This CDR3 reads CSARYREGYTF. CDR3 in DNA: TGCAGTGCTAGATACAGGGAAGGCTACACCTTC.

This chain links TRBV2 with TRBJ1-2, with 9 bases that match TRBD1. The CDR3 is 14 residues long. Per the germline V gene, CDR1 is SNHLY and CDR2 is FYNNEI. V shed 4 bases, J shed 4 bases, and the junction held 4 bases outside the gene matches. The CDR3 DNA reads as TGTGCCAGCAGTGGGGACAGGGTAGGCTATGGCTACACCTTC. Encoded protein: CASSGDRVGYGYTF.

The CDR3 loop reads CASTRDTGPYNEQFF. In DNA, the CDR3 is TGTGCCAGCACAAGGGACACTGGACCCTACAATGAGCAGTTCTTC. V and J are TRBV6-1 and TRBJ2-1, with D possibly matching TRBD1 (6 bases). The V end was cut by 7 bases, the J end by 2 bases, with 15 bases between. The CDR3 is 15 residues long. Germline assignment: CDR1 MNHNS and CDR2 SASEGT.

This clone was seen a handful of times. V usage is TRBV6-5 and J usage is TRBJ1-6; TRBD1 matches 9 bases. Trimming cost V 6 bases and J 10 bases; bases outside gene matches: 10. This CDR3 contains 15 residues. Germline lookup yields CDR1 MNHEY and CDR2 SVGAGI. CDR3 residues: CASRRPGTGQSPLHF. The CDR3 region has the DNA TGTGCCAGCAGACGACCCGGGACAGGGCAATCACCCCTCCACTTT.

The rearrangement links TRBV2 to TRBJ2-1; 7 positions match TRBD2. Germline CDR1 is SNHLY and CDR2 is FYNNEI. CDR3 size: 15 residues. The V segment lost 4 bases and the J segment 4 bases; nucleotides outside the gene matches: 7. This CDR3 reads CASSGRTRGYNEQFF. In DNA, the CDR3 is TGTGCCAGCAGTGGGCGGACTAGGGGATACAATGAGCAGTTCTTC.

CDR3 nucleotides: TGTGCCAGCAGCGCGGGACAGGGGCCCTACGAGCAGTACTTC. It codes for CASSAGQGPYEQYF. The genes are TRBV25-1 and TRBJ2-7; 10 nucleotides align to TRBD1. Germline CDR1 is MGHDK and CDR2 is SYGVNS. V lost 6 bases and J lost 2; bases outside the gene matches: 4. This CDR3 contains 14 residues.

The chain has TRBV7-9 and TRBJ2-1, with 10 bases aligning to TRBD2. The J segment lost 3 bases and the V segment lost 5 bases, leaving 7 bases of the junction unmatched. From germline, CDR1 is SEHNR and CDR2 FQNEAQ (reference sequence). CDR3 length: 16 residues. This chain's CDR3 is CASSPLAGEHYNEQFF. The CDR3, as DNA: TGTGCCAGCAGCCCCCTAGCGGGAGAACACTACAATGAGCAGTTCTTC.

This clone was counted between two and nine times. This rearrangement joins TRBV10-3 to TRBJ2-3; TRBD2 matches at 16 bases. The junction had 6 bases not matched to a gene; V was cut back by 6 bases and J by 6 bases. Germline V gives CDR1 ENHRY, CDR2 SYGVKD. There are 16 residues in the CDR3. CDR3 sequence (DNA): TGTGCCATCAGGGGGACTAGCGGGGGGGCCGTGGATACGCAGTATTTT. Its protein product is CAIRGTSGGAVDTQYF.

The V call is TRBV10-2, the J call TRBJ2-7; a weak D match, TRBD2 (5 bases). Between the trimmed V and J ends, which lost 4 bases and 5 bases, there was a span of 15 bases. The CDR3 totals 14 residues. CDR1 and CDR2 (germline): WSHSY, SAAADI. The CDR3 protein is CASSVDLQLNEQYF. The CDR3 DNA follows: TGCGCCAGCAGTGTGGACTTACAGCTGAACGAGCAGTACTTC.

This rearrangement joins TRBV4-2 to TRBJ1-1; 7 bases map to TRBD1. The length of the CDR3 is 17 residues. Trimming removed 1 base from V and 6 bases from J; junction bases left unmatched: 14. The V gene's germline CDR1 is LGHNA and CDR2 YNFKEQ. CDR3 residues: CASSQVEGANTLSEAFF. The CDR3 DNA reads TGTGCCAGCAGCCAAGTCGAGGGGGCGAATACCCTATCTGAAGCTTTCTTT.